This T cell receptor (beta chain) was documented in a study of T cell responses to AZD1222 COVID-19 vaccine. Concerning this clone itself: The antigen is unknown.

This table comes from immunoSEQ multiplex PCR, and its TCRdb copy is limited to in-frame clones, with some not included. The sample has about 120,000 clones, 86% seen once. General observations from the study: Donor demographics were predominantly white British with a female majority; clonal diversity may be underestimated. Vaccine-associated CD4 TCRs ranged over spike, dominating at 160-218 and 743-854. Two doses of AZD1222 preceded a rise in Spike-specific TCR breadth and depth.

V lost 0 bases and J lost 4; bases outside the gene matches: 9. The CDR3 runs to 16 residues. Germline V lookup: CDR1 MNHEY, CDR2 SVGAGI. V is TRBV6-5 and J is TRBJ2-7, with 7 bases aligning to TRBD2. This receptor was obtained from an adult who received the AZD1222 COVID-19 vaccine. The material sequenced was peripheral blood, taken 28 days after the second AZD1222 dose. The CDR3 protein is CASSYSTAGLNYEQYF. CDR3 DNA sequence: TGTGCCAGCAGTTACTCGACAGCGGGACTTAATTACGAGCAGTACTTC.